The 8 T cell receptor beta chains reported below all come from one sample, sequenced in a study of control samples from healthy donors and cancer patients. Libraries were prepared by immunoSEQ multiplex PCR; TCRdb keeps only in-frame clonotypes and omits some of them. The sample records around 50,000 clones, 75% to 95% being singletons. The sample consisted of PBMCs. The receptor set was obtained from a man between 25 and 39 years old with colorectal cancer.

The chain links TRBV5-1 to TRBJ2-5; TRBD1 agrees at 8 bases. With 4 bases clipped from V and 6 bases from J, the junction kept 2 bases outside the gene matches. This CDR3 has 12 residues. Germline-derived CDR1 and CDR2 are SGHRS and YFSETQ. CDR3 coding DNA: TGCGCCAGCAGCGCCAGGGGGCAGACCCAGTACTTC. This gives the protein CASSARGQTQYF.

The V and J genes are TRBV6-1 and TRBJ1-2; TRBD1 might be the D (5 bases). The CDR3 is 14 amino acids. CDR1 and CDR2 from the germline V gene are MNHNS and SASEGT. Trimming removed 1 base at V and 4 bases at J, with 10 bases between. The CDR3 DNA sequence: TGTGCCAGCAGTGAAGGAGGGGAGGCCTATGGCTACACCTTC. It encodes CASSEGGEAYGYTF.

The rearrangement joins TRBV7-2 to TRBJ2-2, with 9 positions matching TRBD1. The length of the CDR3 is 14 residues. Germline CDR1 is SGHTA and CDR2 is FQGNSA. Losses at the gene ends were 6 bases for V and 5 bases for J; bases not matched to a gene: 4. The CDR3 DNA is TGTGCCAGCAGGACAGGGGGTTGGACCGGGGAGCTGTTTTTT. Encoded protein: CASRTGGWTGELFF.

This clone appeared once. The J gene is TRBJ2-7, the V gene TRBV6-1; D might be TRBD1 (5 bases). V was shortened by 3 bases and J by 3 bases, with 12 bases between the two germline ends. The CDR3 totals 14 residues. Per the germline V gene, CDR1 is MNHNS and CDR2 is SASEGT. The CDR3 is CASSENPGLYEQYF. The CDR3 nucleotides are TGTGCCAGCAGTGAGAATCCAGGGCTCTACGAGCAGTACTTC.

The CDR3 reads CASSQILGRSPQHF. DNA of the CDR3: TGCGCCAGCAGCCAAATACTGGGAAGGTCGCCCCAGCATTTT. The chain links TRBV4-3 to TRBJ1-5; D remains ambiguous. Trimming took off 2 bases at V and 9 bases at J, with 14 bases between the two ends. This CDR3 is built from 14 residues. CDR1 is LGHNA, CDR2 YSLEER, per germline.

The rearrangement uses TRBV12-3 or TRBV12-4 and TRBJ2-5; D ambiguous. Trimming removed 5 bases from V and 5 bases from J, with 6 bases in between. The CDR3 spans 11 residues. The CDR3 region has the DNA TGTGCCAGCAGTCCTGGTGAGACCCAGTACTTC. This encodes CASSPGETQYF.

The chain couples TRBV27 to TRBJ2-3, with 7 bases lining up with TRBD1. This CDR3 is 16 amino acids long. Per the germline V gene, CDR1 is MNHEY and CDR2 is SMNVEV (reference sequence). V was pared by 5 bases and J by 0 bases, with 8 bases of the junction left unmatched. CDR3 sequence (DNA): TGTGCCAGCAGTCGAACAGGGGCGCCGAGCACAGATACGCAGTATTTT. This codes for CASSRTGAPSTDTQYF.

The V gene is TRBV5-4, the J gene TRBJ2-1; no reliable D call. This CDR3 spans 14 amino acids. The V gene lost 4 bases and the J gene lost 2 bases, with 10 bases spanning the gap. CDR1 is SGHNT, CDR2 YYREEE, per germline (reference sequence). This CDR3 reads CASSAAGPYNEQFF. As DNA, the CDR3 is TGTGCCAGCAGCGCAGCCGGGCCCTACAATGAGCAGTTCTTC.